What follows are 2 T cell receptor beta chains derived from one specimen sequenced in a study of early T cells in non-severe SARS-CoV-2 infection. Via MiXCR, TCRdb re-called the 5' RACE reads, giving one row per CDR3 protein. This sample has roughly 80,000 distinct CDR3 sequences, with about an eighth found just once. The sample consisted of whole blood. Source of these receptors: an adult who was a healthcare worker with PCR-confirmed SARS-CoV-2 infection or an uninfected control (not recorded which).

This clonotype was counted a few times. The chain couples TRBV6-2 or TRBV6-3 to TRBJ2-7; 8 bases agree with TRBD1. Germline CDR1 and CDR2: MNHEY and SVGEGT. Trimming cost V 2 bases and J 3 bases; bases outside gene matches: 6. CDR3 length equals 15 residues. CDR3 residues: CASSYPTGVLYEQYF. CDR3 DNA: TGTGCCAGCAGTTACCCGACAGGGGTTCTCTACGAGCAGTACTTC.

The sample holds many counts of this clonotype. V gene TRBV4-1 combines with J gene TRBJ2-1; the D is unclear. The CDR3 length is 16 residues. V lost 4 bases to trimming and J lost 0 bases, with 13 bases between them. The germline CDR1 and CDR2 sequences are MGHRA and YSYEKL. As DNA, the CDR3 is TGCGCCAGCAGCCCCCTAGGGCGGAGCTCCTACAATGAGCAGTTCTTC. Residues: CASSPLGRSSYNEQFF.